Below are 5 T cell receptor beta chains sequenced from a single sample in a study of T cell changes during pregnancy in multiple sclerosis. TCRdb's copy holds only in-frame clones and misses some; the assay was immunoSEQ multiplex PCR. The sample lists about 24,000 clones; about nine tenths were seen once. The sample was CD8+ T cells from peripheral blood mononuclear cells, taken in the third trimester of pregnancy. Every receptor here comes from a female donor in good health, enrolled as a control in a pregnancy study.

The chain joins TRBV7-8 to TRBJ2-7, with D possibly being TRBD2 (6 bases). The CDR3 has 16 residues. Germline-derived CDR1 and CDR2 are SGHVS and FQNEAQ. Trimming took 0 bases from V and 0 from J, leaving 12 bases between them. CDR3 residues: CASSLARDSYSYEQYF. The CDR3 region has the DNA TGTGCCAGCAGCTTAGCAAGGGACTCCTACTCCTACGAGCAGTACTTC.

This clone was detected once. The CDR3 spells CASSLVGGYTEAFF. CDR3 DNA: TGCGCCAGCAGCTTGGTGGGAGGCTACACTGAAGCTTTCTTT. The rearrangement links TRBV5-1 to TRBJ1-1, with D hard to call. CDR3 size: 14 residues. The germline V gene has CDR1 SGHRS and CDR2 YFSETQ. V lost 0 bases to trimming and J lost 3 bases, with 9 bases between them.

The V call is TRBV2, the J call TRBJ2-1, with 11 nucleotides matching TRBD2. The CDR3 sequence is 14 residues long. Germline V lookup: CDR1 SNHLY, CDR2 FYNNEI. V shed 10 bases and J 2 bases; nucleotides not matched to a gene: 4. Here the CDR3 DNA reads TGTGCCACGCAGACTAGCGGGACCTACAATGAGCAGTTCTTC. Translating it yields CATQTSGTYNEQFF.

The chain uses TRBV27 and TRBJ2-1; perhaps TRBD2 as D (6 bases). Trimming removed 3 bases at V and 5 bases at J, with 8 bases between. The length of the CDR3 is 13 residues. From germline, CDR1 is MNHEY and CDR2 SMNVEV (reference sequence). The CDR3 is CASSLSGDNEQFF. The CDR3 coding sequence is TGTGCCAGCAGTTTGTCGGGGGACAATGAGCAGTTCTTC.

V gene TRBV28 combines with J gene TRBJ2-2, with 9 bases aligning to TRBD2. The germline CDR1 and CDR2 sequences are MDHEN and SYDVKM. This CDR3 is built from 18 residues. Trimming cost V 4 bases and J 0 bases; bases outside gene matches: 9. The CDR3 sequence is CASSSLAGDLSNTGELFF. CDR3 nucleotide sequence: TGTGCCAGCAGTTCTTTAGCGGGAGATCTCTCGAACACCGGGGAGCTGTTTTTT. The variable domain in full, completed from reference TRBV28 and TRBJ2-2, reads DVKVTQSSRYLVKRTGEKVFLECVQDMDHENMFWYRQDPGLGLRLIYFSYDVKMKEKGDIPEGYSVSREKKERFSLILESASTNQTSMYLCASSSLAGDLSNTGELFFGEGSRLTVL.